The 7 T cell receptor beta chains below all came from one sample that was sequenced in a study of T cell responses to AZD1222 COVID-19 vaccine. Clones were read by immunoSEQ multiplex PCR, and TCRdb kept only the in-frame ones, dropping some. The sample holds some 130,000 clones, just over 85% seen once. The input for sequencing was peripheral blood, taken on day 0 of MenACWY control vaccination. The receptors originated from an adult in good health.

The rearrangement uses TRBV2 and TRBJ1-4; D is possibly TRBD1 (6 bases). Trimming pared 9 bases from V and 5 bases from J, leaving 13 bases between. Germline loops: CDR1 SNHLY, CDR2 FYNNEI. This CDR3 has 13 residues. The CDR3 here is CASELGQNEKLFF. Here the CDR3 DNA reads TGTGCCAGTGAGTTGGGACAAAATGAAAAACTGTTTTTT.

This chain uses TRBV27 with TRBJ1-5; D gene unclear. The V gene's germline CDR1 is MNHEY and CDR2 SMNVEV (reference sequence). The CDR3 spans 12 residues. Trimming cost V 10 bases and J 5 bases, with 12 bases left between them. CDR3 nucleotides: TGTGCCATGTGGAGGTCCGATCAGCCCCAGCATTTT. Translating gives CAMWRSDQPQHF.

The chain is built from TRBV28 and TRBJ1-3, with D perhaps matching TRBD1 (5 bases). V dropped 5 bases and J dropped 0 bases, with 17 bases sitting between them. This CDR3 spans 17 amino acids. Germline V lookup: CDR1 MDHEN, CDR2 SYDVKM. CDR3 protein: CASSPPGADLSGNTIYF. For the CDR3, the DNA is TGTGCCAGCAGTCCGCCCGGGGCAGACCTCTCTGGAAACACCATATATTTT.

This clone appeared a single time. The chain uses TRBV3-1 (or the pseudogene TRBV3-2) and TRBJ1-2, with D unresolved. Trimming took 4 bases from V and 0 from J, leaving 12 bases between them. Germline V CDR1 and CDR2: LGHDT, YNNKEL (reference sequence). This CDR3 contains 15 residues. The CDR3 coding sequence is TGTGCCAGCAGCCTGTCACGGGCAGCTAACTATGGCTACACCTTC. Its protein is CASSLSRAANYGYTF.

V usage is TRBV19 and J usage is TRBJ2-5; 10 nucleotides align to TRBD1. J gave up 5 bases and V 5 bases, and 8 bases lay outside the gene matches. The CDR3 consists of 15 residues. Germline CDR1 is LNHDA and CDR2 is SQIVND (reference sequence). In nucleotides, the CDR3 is TGTGCCAGTAGTCCCCGGACAGGGGGGTTTGAGACCCAGTACTTC. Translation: CASSPRTGGFETQYF.

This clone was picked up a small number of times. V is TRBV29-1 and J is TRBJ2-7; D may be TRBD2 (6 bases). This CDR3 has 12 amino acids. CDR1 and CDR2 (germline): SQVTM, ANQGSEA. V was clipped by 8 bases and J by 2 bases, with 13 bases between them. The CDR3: CSIAGLPYEQYF. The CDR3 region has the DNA TGCAGCATCGCGGGGTTGCCCTACGAGCAGTACTTC.

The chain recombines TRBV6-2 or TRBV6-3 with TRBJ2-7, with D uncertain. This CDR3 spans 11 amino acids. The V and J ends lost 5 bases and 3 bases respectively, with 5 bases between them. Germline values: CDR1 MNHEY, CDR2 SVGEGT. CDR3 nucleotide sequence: TGTGCCAGCAGTGTGGGCTACGAGCAGTACTTC. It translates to CASSVGYEQYF.